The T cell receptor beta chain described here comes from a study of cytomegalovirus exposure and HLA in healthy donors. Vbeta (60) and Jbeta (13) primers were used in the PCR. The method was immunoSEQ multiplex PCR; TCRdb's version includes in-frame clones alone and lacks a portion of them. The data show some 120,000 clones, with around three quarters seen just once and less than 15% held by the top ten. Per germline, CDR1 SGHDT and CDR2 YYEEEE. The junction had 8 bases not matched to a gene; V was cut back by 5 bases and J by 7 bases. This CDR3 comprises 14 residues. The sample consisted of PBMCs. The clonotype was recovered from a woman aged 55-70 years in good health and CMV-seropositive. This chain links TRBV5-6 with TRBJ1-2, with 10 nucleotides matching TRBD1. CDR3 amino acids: CASRGQGKGPGYTF. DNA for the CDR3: TGTGCCAGCAGGGGACAGGGGAAGGGACCTGGCTACACCTTC. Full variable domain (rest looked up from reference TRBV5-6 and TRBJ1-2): DAGVTQSPTHLIKTRGQQVTLRCSPKSGHDTVSWYQQALGQGPQFIFQYYEEEERQRGNFPDRFSGHQFPNYSSELNVNALLLGDSALYLCASRGQGKGPGYTFGSGTRLTVV.